Only a few counts were recorded for the clone carrying this TCR beta chain. CDR3 length: 13 residues. The junction had 8 bases not matched to a gene; V was cut back by 7 bases and J by 5 bases. CDR1 and CDR2 from the germline V gene are SGHRS and YFSETQ. The data were taken from a study of T cells after yellow fever vaccination. In the study overall: SMART-Seq v4 Ultra Low Input prepared the low-cell-number fractions.

TCRdb re-called the 5' RACE reads with MiXCR, one entry per CDR3 protein. The table shows roughly 350,000 distinct CDR3 sequences, with about 4% occurring only once. The sequencing used PBMCs, collected 5 days after the yellow fever booster vaccination. The TCR originated in a man younger than 35 who received the YFV17D yellow fever vaccine. The V call is TRBV5-1, the J call TRBJ1-1; 7 bases map to TRBD1. The DNA for the CDR3 is TGCGCCAGCGGCACAGGGGATCGAACTGAAGCTTTCTTT. Translated, it gives CASGTGDRTEAFF.